The clone carrying this T cell receptor (beta chain) has just a few counts. Antigen specificity is unknown. This CDR3 comprises 12 residues. The germline V gene encodes CDR1 WNHNN and CDR2 SYGVQD (reference sequence). Trimming cost V 11 bases and J 6 bases, with 14 bases left between them. Libraries were prepared by immunoSEQ multiplex PCR; TCRdb keeps only in-frame clonotypes and omits some of them. The sample lists some 30,000 clones, roughly 80% occurring once. The sample comes from a study of radiation and T cells in renal cell carcinoma. Noted time point: blood 4 weeks post-SBRT, at nephrectomy. Treatment of the sample: 15 Gy SBRT to primary tumor, nephrectomy 4 weeks later. Nephrectomy followed 15 Gy stereotactic body radiation by 4 weeks. Blood was sampled at baseline, 2 weeks and 4 weeks after SBRT. This renal cell carcinoma was of the clear cell type. General study results and limits: Top tumor clonotypes rose in blood 2 weeks post-radiation, then contracted.

The sequence was obtained from a man aged 55 to 69 with renal cell carcinoma. The V gene is TRBV10-1, the J gene TRBJ2-1, with a weak D call TRBD1 (6 bases). The sample here was blood, taken from a patient whose treatment included radiotherapy and nephrectomy. Written as DNA, the CDR3 is TGCGCCTCAGGGGAGTCCCTCAATGAGCAGTTCTTC. It codes for CASGESLNEQFF.